The 7 T cell receptor beta chains given below trace back to one sample, sequenced in a study of blood T cell repertoires in COVID-19. Profiling relied on immunoSEQ multiplex PCR, and the TCRdb table lists in-frame clones only, not all of them. The data contain about 670,000 clones, 90% of them seen just once; the ten biggest clones take up under 0.3%. Sequencing used peripheral blood. These receptors were taken from a woman aged 18-29 years with acute or convalescent COVID-19.

The chain links TRBV7-6 to TRBJ1-4, with TRBD1 identical over 11 bases. From germline, CDR1 is SGHVS and CDR2 FNYEAQ. CDR3 length equals 14 residues. V shed 3 bases, J shed 7 bases, and the junction held 1 base outside the gene matches. The CDR3 DNA sequence: TGTGCCAGCAGCTTTGGGACAGGGGGTGAAAAACTGTTTTTT. Translated: CASSFGTGGEKLFF.

The chain is built from TRBV9 and TRBJ1-4; 10 bases are a match to TRBD1. V shed 3 bases, J shed 4 bases, and the junction held 15 bases outside the gene matches. The CDR3 is 19 residues long. CDR1 and CDR2 (germline): SGDLS, YYNGEE. CDR3 DNA sequence: TGTGCCAGCAGCGCCCACTCCGGGACAGGGGCCCAGTTTAATGAAAAACTGTTTTTT. Translation gives CASSAHSGTGAQFNEKLFF. The variable domain in full, completed from reference TRBV9 and TRBJ1-4, reads DSGVTQTPKHLITATGQRVTLRCSPRSGDLSVYWYQQSLDQGLQFLIQYYNGEERAKGNILERFSAQQFPDLHSELNLSSLELGDSALYFCASSAHSGTGAQFNEKLFFGSGTQLSVL.

This rearrangement joins TRBV5-1 to TRBJ2-2; 9 nucleotides align to TRBD1. CDR1 SGHRS and CDR2 YFSETQ come from the germline V gene. The CDR3 is 19 residues long. Unmatched junction bases numbered 19, after V lost 4 bases and J lost 6 bases. CDR3 sequence reads: CASSVPGQGVFRGPGELFF. The CDR3 region has the DNA TGCGCCAGCAGCGTGCCGGGACAGGGCGTCTTTAGGGGACCCGGGGAGCTGTTTTTT.

Points on this clone: Other DNA variants within this sample encode the same CDR3. The rearrangement links TRBV6-5 to TRBJ1-2; tentative D call: TRBD1 (6 bases). CDR1 is MNHEY and CDR2 is SVGAGI in the germline V gene. The CDR3 length is 11 residues. Deletions cut 6 bases from V and 5 bases from J, with 7 bases between. CDR3 amino acids: CASRDSYGYTF. CDR3 bases: TGTGCCAGCAGGGACAGTTATGGCTACACCTTC.

J is TRBJ1-2 and V is TRBV21-1; the table's D call, TRBD1, has no DNA check behind it. TRBV21-1 is a known pseudogene. The CDR3 length is 15 residues. The CDR3 is CASSPIGQGESGYTF. The CDR3 DNA sequence: TGTGCCAGCAGCCCTATTGGACAGGGAGAGAGCGGCTACACCTTC.

The J gene is TRBJ1-2, the V gene TRBV25-1; D might be TRBD1 (5 bases). Trimming removed 8 bases at V and 7 bases at J, with 20 bases between. Per the germline V gene, CDR1 is MGHDK and CDR2 is SYGVNS. This CDR3 region has 14 residues. The CDR3 sequence is CASGGAWWAPGYTF. CDR3 bases: TGTGCCAGCGGAGGGGCTTGGTGGGCGCCTGGCTACACCTTC.

This clone was seen a single time. The chain recombines TRBV27 with TRBJ2-2; TRBD1 matches 7 bases. V lost 6 bases to trimming and J lost 5 bases; unmatched junction nucleotides: 6. The CDR3 contains 14 residues. Germline-derived CDR1 and CDR2 are MNHEY and SMNVEV (reference sequence). Written as DNA, the CDR3 is TGTGCCAGCAGAAGACAGGGTCTGACCGGGGAGCTGTTTTTT. Residues: CASRRQGLTGELFF.